A selection of T cell receptor beta chains follows, all from one sample in a study of shared T cell receptors in the human thymus. The repertoire was sequenced with immunoSEQ multiplex PCR; TCRdb's copy has only in-frame clones and lacks some. The sample shows about 380,000 clones, around 95% of them seen only once. Material: thymocytes. These receptors came from a human donor. The CDR3 runs from the conserved cysteine through the conserved F or W. The order of the fields is D gene, J gene, clone size, V gene, CDR3 protein, CDR3 DNA. A D gene is named only where the DNA matches it firmly. The listing skips clone size in some rows; elsewhere it reads once, few, many or a size class.

- TRBJ1-3 - TRBV29-1 CSVEDGVRKPSGNTIYF TGCAGCGTTGAAGATGGGGTAAGGAAACCCTCTGGAAACACCATATATTTT
- TRBJ1-5 - TRBV30 CAWSHCIGEGVSNQPQHF TGTGCCTGGAGCCATTGTATAGGGGAGGGGGTTAGCAATCAGCCCCAGCATTTT
- TRBJ1-1 - TRBV7-9 CASSLLREVGTEAFF TGTGCCAGCAGCTTACTGAGGGAGGTCGGAACTGAAGCTTTCTTT
TRBD1 TRBJ1-5 - TRBV29-1 CSVYHPGQTSNQPQHF TGCAGCGTCTATCACCCGGGACAGACTAGCAATCAGCCCCAGCATTTT
- TRBJ2-1 once TRBV4-3 CASSRGGIQNNEQFF TGCGCCAGCAGCAGAGGGGGAATACAGAACAATGAGCAGTTCTTC
- TRBJ2-1 few TRBV21-1 CASSPWASGRNEQFF TGTGCCAGCAGCCCATGGGCTAGCGGGAGAAATGAGCAGTTCTTC
- TRBJ2-7 - TRBV4-2 CASSQDSETGSYEQYF TGTGCCAGCAGCCAAGATAGTGAGACTGGCTCCTACGAGCAGTACTTC
- TRBJ2-6 - TRBV5-1 CASSFGTGNSGANVLTF TGCGCCAGCAGCTTTGGGACTGGGAACTCTGGGGCCAACGTCCTGACTTTC
- TRBJ2-3 - TRBV12-2 CASRLGGVPPDTQYF TGTGCAAGTCGCTTAGGGGGAGTCCCCCCAGATACGCAGTATTTT
- TRBJ2-7 - TRBV9 CASSVAGVGSYEQYF TGTGCCAGCAGCGTAGCAGGGGTAGGGTCATACGAGCAGTACTTC
TRBD2 TRBJ2-1 - TRBV7-3 CASSPQFGTSGRISYNEQFF TGTGCCAGCAGCCCCCAGTTTGGGACTAGCGGGAGGATATCCTACAATGAGCAGTTCTTC
- TRBJ1-5 - TRBV28 CASSPGTQPQHF TGTGCCAGCAGCCCCGGGACTCAGCCCCAGCATTTT